The 26 T cell receptor beta chains listed next were all sequenced from one sample in a study of identical twins. TCRdb used MiXCR to reprocess the 5' RACE reads, holding one entry per CDR3 protein. The sample has hundreds of thousands of distinct CDR3 sequences, 21% seen once. This sample also appeared in a second study, on T cells expressing NK-cell markers.

The sample was PBMCs. The receptors derive from a woman under 30 in good health.

This clonotype has more than one count but fewer than ten. Written as DNA, the CDR3 is TGTGCCAGCAGCGTAGGCGAGTTTGGTACGCAGTATTTT. It codes for CASSVGEFGTQYF. The chain has TRBV9 and TRBJ2-3; D unclear. CDR1 and CDR2 from the germline V gene are SGDLS and YYNGEE. CDR3 length: 13 amino acids. Trimming stripped 0 bases from V and 8 bases from J, with 10 bases between.

In its sample, this clonotype was seen a few times. The rearrangement joins TRBV5-5 to TRBJ2-5; no reliable D call. V was shortened by 2 bases and J by 1 base, with 9 bases between the two germline ends. CDR3 size: 14 residues. Germline V CDR1 and CDR2: SGHKS, YYEKEE (reference sequence). The CDR3 coding sequence is TGTGCCAGCAGCTTCGGGCGGATCCAAGAGACCCAGTACTTC. Its protein is CASSFGRIQETQYF.

This rearrangement joins TRBV7-6 to TRBJ1-2, with 9 bases fitting TRBD1. Germline V gene lookup returns CDR1 SGHVS and CDR2 FNYEAQ. The CDR3 extends over 14 amino acids. The trim removed 5 bases at V and 8 bases at J, leaving 9 bases unmatched. The CDR3 reads CASSPGQGWRGYTF. The CDR3 region has the DNA TGTGCCAGCAGCCCGGGACAGGGTTGGAGGGGCTACACCTTC.

This clonotype was picked up a small number of times. The chain combines TRBV12-3 or TRBV12-4 with TRBJ2-7, with 7 bases fitting TRBD1. Trimming cost V 6 bases and J 7 bases; bases outside gene matches: 12. The CDR3 contains 14 residues. CDR3 bases: TGTGCCAGCAGCCGTGACAGGGTTCCCATGGAGCAGTACTTC. It is translated as CASSRDRVPMEQYF.

This clonotype was counted only a few times. The CDR3 sequence: CASSFYPGTSYEQYF. The CDR3 region has the DNA TGTGCCAGCAGCTTTTATCCGGGTACCTCCTACGAGCAGTACTTC. The chain carries TRBV7-2 and TRBJ2-7, with D hard to call. Trimming removed 3 bases at V and 0 bases at J, with 12 bases between. There are 15 residues in the CDR3. Per the germline V gene, CDR1 is SGHTA and CDR2 is FQGNSA.

The chain has TRBV7-9 and TRBJ2-3; 9 nucleotides line up with TRBD2. The CDR3 is 15 residues long. CDR1 is SEHNR and CDR2 is FQNEAQ in the germline V gene (reference sequence). V lost 7 bases to trimming and J lost 2 bases; unmatched junction nucleotides: 7. The CDR3 region is CASNLLAGNTDTQYF. The CDR3 DNA reads TGTGCCAGCAACCTTCTAGCGGGGAACACAGATACGCAGTATTTT. The full variable domain, with the rest looked up from reference TRBV7-9 and TRBJ2-3, is DTGVSQNPRHKITKRGQNVTFRCDPISEHNRLYWYRQTLGQGPEFLTYFQNEAQLEKSRLLSDRFSAERPKGSFSTLEIQRTEQGDSAMYLCASNLLAGNTDTQYFGPGTRLTVL.

This clonotype was seen a few times. In DNA, the CDR3 is TGTGCCAGCAGTTCTCGGACTAGCGGGAGGGTGTCCTACGAGCAGTACTTC. Translation gives CASSSRTSGRVSYEQYF. This sequence joins TRBV2 and TRBJ2-7; 15 nucleotides line up with TRBD2. The junction had 6 bases not matched to a gene; V was cut back by 5 bases and J by 1 base. The CDR3 has 17 residues. In germline, CDR1 is SNHLY, CDR2 FYNNEI.

This clonotype turned up a few times. This chain links TRBV5-1 with TRBJ1-1, with D possibly matching TRBD1 (5 bases). Germline CDR1 and CDR2: SGHRS and YFSETQ. Trimming pared 4 bases from V and 4 bases from J, leaving 11 bases between. CDR3 length: 13 amino acids. This chain's CDR3 is CASSPGSLTEAFF. As DNA, the CDR3 is TGCGCCAGCAGCCCAGGGAGTCTCACTGAAGCTTTCTTT.

The chain joins TRBV30 to TRBJ1-1, with 7 bases matching TRBD1. V lost 3 bases, J lost 0 bases, and 1 base stayed unmatched. Germline CDR1 is GTSNPN and CDR2 is SVGIG (reference sequence). CDR3 size: 13 residues. CDR3 in DNA: TGTGCCTGGAGGGGGACAGTGAACACTGAAGCTTTCTTT. It encodes CAWRGTVNTEAFF.

This clonotype has more than one count but fewer than ten. The rearrangement joins TRBV6-1 to TRBJ1-1; D not resolved. Germline CDR1 reads MNHNS; CDR2 reads SASEGT. V was clipped by 5 bases and J by 1 base, with 17 bases between them. This CDR3 spans 16 amino acids. This CDR3 is CASSPPDSDKNTEAFF. Written as DNA, the CDR3 is TGTGCCAGCAGTCCCCCCGATTCCGACAAGAACACTGAAGCTTTCTTT.

This clonotype was counted only a few times. CDR3 protein: CSARLAGGPRYIQYF. The CDR3 coding sequence is TGCAGTGCTAGACTAGCGGGAGGGCCGAGGTACATTCAGTACTTC. The genes are TRBV20-1 and TRBJ2-4, with 12 bases lining up with TRBD2. The germline V gene encodes CDR1 DFQATT and CDR2 SNEGSKA (reference sequence). The CDR3 is 15 residues long. With V trimmed by 2 bases and J by 8 bases, 7 bases remained unmatched.

The table lists this clonotype with a few counts. V and J are TRBV21-1 and TRBJ2-3; TRBD2 is taken as the D call from the table, unchecked against the DNA. TRBV21-1 counts as a pseudogene. The CDR3 runs to 12 residues. The CDR3: CATARGTDTQYF. The CDR3 DNA follows: TGTGCCACCGCTAGGGGCACAGATACGCAGTATTTT.

At least ten counts were recorded for this clonotype. The CDR3 DNA follows: TGTGCCAGCAGTGACCCAGGAAGGGGCTCCTACGAGCAGTACTTC. It codes for CASSDPGRGSYEQYF. V is TRBV6-1 and J is TRBJ2-7; a possible D gene is TRBD1 (5 bases). The CDR3 contains 15 residues. The V end was cut by 3 bases, the J end by 0 bases, with 12 bases between. Germline CDR1 and CDR2: MNHNS and SASEGT.

The chain's CDR3 is CASIGLIDNEQFF. As DNA, the CDR3 is TGTGCCAGTATCGGGCTAATCGACAATGAGCAGTTCTTC. The chain recombines TRBV25-1 with TRBJ2-1; D not resolved. The germline V gene has CDR1 MGHDK and CDR2 SYGVNS. The CDR3 length is 13 residues. V was pared by 9 bases and J by 5 bases, with 14 bases between.

This clonotype was counted at least ten times. The rearrangement uses TRBV20-1 and TRBJ1-1; D is perhaps TRBD1 (6 bases). With 0 bases removed from V and 10 bases from J, the gap between germline ends came to 12 bases. CDR1 is DFQATT and CDR2 is SNEGSKA in the germline V gene (reference sequence). The CDR3 has 12 amino acids. CDR3 coding DNA: TGCAGTGCTAGAGAGAGAGGACAGTCAGCTTTCTTT. It translates to CSARERGQSAFF.

This clonotype was observed at least ten times. V and J are TRBV20-1 and TRBJ2-5; D unclear. The germline V gene encodes CDR1 DFQATT and CDR2 SNEGSKA (reference sequence). V lost 3 bases, J lost 0 bases, and 5 bases lay in between. The CDR3 totals 12 residues. For the CDR3, the DNA is TGCAGTGCTAGGAAGAACCAAGAGACCCAGTACTTC. This sequence encodes CSARKNQETQYF.

The rearrangement uses TRBV11-1 and TRBJ2-6; 12 bases match TRBD2. This CDR3 contains 20 residues. The germline V gene has CDR1 SGHAT and CDR2 FQDESV (reference sequence). With 5 bases clipped from V and 0 bases from J, the junction kept 11 bases outside the gene matches. In DNA form, the CDR3 reads TGTGCCAGCAGCAGCATGTGGACTAGCGGGGAATACTCTGGGGCCAACGTCCTGACTTTC. Translation gives CASSSMWTSGEYSGANVLTF.

This clonotype has ten or more counts. The chain couples TRBV10-3 to TRBJ1-1, with TRBD1 as a possible D gene (6 bases). V lost 6 bases and J 0 bases, leaving 14 bases between the germline ends. Germline V gene sequence: CDR1 ENHRY, CDR2 SYGVKD. The length of the CDR3 is 15 residues. CDR3 nucleotide sequence: TGTGCCATCAGACCACAGGGAAACCTGAACACTGAAGCTTTCTTT. Translating gives CAIRPQGNLNTEAFF.

This chain links TRBV28 with TRBJ2-7, with D tentatively TRBD2 (6 bases). Germline V gene data show CDR1 as MDHEN and CDR2 as SYDVKM. This CDR3 spans 13 amino acids. The V end was cut by 5 bases, the J end by 3 bases, with 11 bases between. This CDR3 reads CASSTGVGYEQYF. Here the CDR3 DNA reads TGTGCCAGCAGTACGGGGGTCGGCTACGAGCAGTACTTC.

V usage is TRBV9 and J usage is TRBJ2-5, with a weak D call TRBD2 (6 bases). V was shortened by 0 bases and J by 4 bases, with 10 bases between the two germline ends. The CDR3 has 14 residues. Germline CDR1 and CDR2: SGDLS and YYNGEE. The CDR3 nucleotides read TGTGCCAGCAGCGTAGAGGGAGGAGCAGAGACCCAGTACTTC. Protein product: CASSVEGGAETQYF.

The chain combines TRBV20-1 with TRBJ2-1; possibly TRBD1 or TRBD2 for D (5 bases each). Trimming removed 5 bases from V and 8 bases from J, with 25 bases in between. CDR1 and CDR2 from the germline V gene are DFQATT and SNEGSKA (reference sequence). The CDR3 is 16 amino acids. CDR3 in DNA: TGCAGTGCTTATTCCTCACCCGGGACCCCCAAGGATGAGCAGTTCTTC. Its translation: CSAYSSPGTPKDEQFF.

This clonotype was counted a few times. The rearrangement uses TRBV10-3 and TRBJ1-6, with 7 bases identical to TRBD1. The germline V gene encodes CDR1 ENHRY and CDR2 SYGVKD. The J segment lost 10 bases and the V segment lost 3 bases, leaving 9 bases of the junction unmatched. The length of the CDR3 is 15 residues. The CDR3 DNA is TGTGCCATCAGTGAAGTCGGCCAGGGGGGCTCACCCCTCCACTTT. Protein sequence: CAISEVGQGGSPLHF.

The chain carries TRBV11-3 and TRBJ1-1, with D uncertain. The V end lost 4 bases, the J end lost 1 base, and 10 bases lay between the germline ends. This CDR3 has 14 amino acids. Germline V gives CDR1 SGHNT, CDR2 YENEEA. CDR3 protein: CASSYPGENTEAFF. DNA of the CDR3: TGTGCCAGCAGCTACCCGGGAGAGAACACTGAAGCTTTCTTT. The variable domain in full, completed from reference TRBV11-3 and TRBJ1-1, reads EAGVVQSPRYKIIEKKQPVAFWCNPISGHNTLYWYLQNLGQGPELLIRYENEEAVDDSQLPKDRFSAERLKGVDSTLKIQPAELGDSAVYLCASSYPGENTEAFFGQGTRLTVV.

The sample holds many counts of this clonotype. The chain carries TRBV7-2 and TRBJ1-3, with D unclear. The CDR3 length is 11 residues. Germline assignment: CDR1 SGHTA and CDR2 FQGNSA. V was clipped by 5 bases and J by 4 bases, with 3 bases between them. CDR3 in DNA: TGTGCCAGCAGCCAGGGAAACACCATATATTTT. Its translation: CASSQGNTIYF.

This clonotype turned up a few times. This chain links TRBV6-6 with TRBJ2-1; D is possibly TRBD1 or TRBD2 (5 bases each). From germline, CDR1 is MNHNY and CDR2 SVGAGI (reference sequence). V was trimmed by 2 bases and J by 8 bases, leaving 10 bases between them. The CDR3 is 13 residues long. The CDR3 DNA reads TGTGCCAGCAGTTACCTACGGGGCGATGAGCAGTTCTTC. It codes for CASSYLRGDEQFF.

V usage is TRBV20-1 and J usage is TRBJ2-7, with D perhaps TRBD2 (6 bases). This CDR3 contains 12 residues. CDR1 is DFQATT and CDR2 is SNEGSKA in the germline V gene (reference sequence). V lost 6 bases and J 6 bases, leaving 15 bases between the germline ends. The CDR3 bases are TGCAGTGCCACGGAGCCGCGGGGCGAGCAGTACTTC. Translated: CSATEPRGEQYF.